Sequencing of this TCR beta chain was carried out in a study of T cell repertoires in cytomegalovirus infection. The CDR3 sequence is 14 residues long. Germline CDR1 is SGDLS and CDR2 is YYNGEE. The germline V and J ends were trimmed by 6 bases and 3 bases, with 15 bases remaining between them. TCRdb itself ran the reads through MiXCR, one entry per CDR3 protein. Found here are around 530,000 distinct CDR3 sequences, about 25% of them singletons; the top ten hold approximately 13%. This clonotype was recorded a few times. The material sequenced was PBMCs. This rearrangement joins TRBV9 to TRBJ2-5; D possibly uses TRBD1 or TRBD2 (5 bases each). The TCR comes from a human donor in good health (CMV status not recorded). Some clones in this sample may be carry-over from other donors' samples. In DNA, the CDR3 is TGTGCCAGCACCAGCAGGGACGGGAAAGAGACCCAGTACTTC. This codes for CASTSRDGKETQYF.